What follows are 31 T cell receptor beta chains derived from one specimen sequenced in a study of blood T cell repertoires in COVID-19. Assay used: immunoSEQ multiplex PCR; TCRdb lists only in-frame clones, some missing. The sample lists about 59,000 clones, roughly 70% occurring once. The sample consisted of peripheral blood. The origin of the receptors is a woman aged 50 to 60 with active or convalescent COVID-19.

The chain combines TRBV15 with TRBJ2-7; 11 bases line up with TRBD1. The junction had 1 base not matched to a gene; V was cut back by 0 bases and J by 3 bases. The CDR3 runs 15 residues. Germline V gene sequence: CDR1 LNHNV, CDR2 YYDKDF (reference sequence). The CDR3 DNA follows: TGTGCCACCAGCAGAGACGGGACAGGGGGCTACGAGCAGTACTTC. The encoded protein is CATSRDGTGGYEQYF.

This chain joins TRBV30 and TRBJ2-7; TRBD2 is a possible D gene (7 bases). The CDR3 extends over 13 amino acids. Germline loops: CDR1 GTSNPN, CDR2 SVGIG (reference sequence). Trimming stripped 2 bases from V and 6 bases from J, with 14 bases between. DNA of the CDR3: TGTGCCTGGAGTATTTTAAGGGGGGGCGAGCAGTACTTC. Translating gives CAWSILRGGEQYF.

This clone was counted between two and nine times. This chain joins TRBV5-6 and TRBJ2-2; TRBD2 is a possible D gene (5 bases). The germline gives CDR1 SGHDT, CDR2 YYEEEE. The length of the CDR3 is 14 residues. V lost 4 bases and J lost 1, with 8 bases in between. CDR3 coding DNA: TGTGCCAGCAGCCCGGACTGGAACACCGGGGAGCTGTTTTTT. This gives the protein CASSPDWNTGELFF.

Only a few counts were recorded for this clone. This chain joins TRBV7-9 and TRBJ2-7; D not resolved. Trimming removed 2 bases at V and 2 bases at J, with 7 bases between. This CDR3 contains 13 residues. Germline V gene lookup returns CDR1 SEHNR and CDR2 FQNEAQ (reference sequence). CDR3 loop: CASSLRTAYEQYF. The CDR3 bases are TGTGCCAGCAGCTTACGAACAGCCTACGAGCAGTACTTC.

The rearrangement uses TRBV4-2 and TRBJ1-4, with D maybe TRBD1 (5 bases). The CDR3 has 18 amino acids. V was pared by 2 bases and J by 3 bases, with 19 bases between. The germline V gene has CDR1 LGHNA and CDR2 YNFKEQ. CDR3 DNA: TGTGCCAGCAGCCAAAACGTCCTGCGGGGGGGAGCTAATGAAAAACTGTTTTTT. This translates into CASSQNVLRGGANEKLFF.

The rearrangement links TRBV18 to TRBJ2-3, with a possible D match to TRBD2 (5 bases). There are 16 residues in the CDR3. The germline V gene has CDR1 KGHSH and CDR2 LQKENI. V lost 4 bases to trimming and J lost 2 bases, with 16 bases between them. This CDR3 reads CASSQDGNHPTDTQYF. The CDR3 bases are TGTGCCAGCTCACAAGACGGGAATCATCCCACAGATACGCAGTATTTT.

The chain is built from TRBV19 and TRBJ1-1, with a weak D call TRBD1 (5 bases). Per the germline V gene, CDR1 is LNHDA and CDR2 is SQIVND (reference sequence). The CDR3 loop spans 14 amino acids. V was pared by 2 bases and J by 3 bases, with 10 bases between. CDR3 region: CASSIQGGDTEAFF. The DNA of the CDR3 is TGTGCCAGTAGTATACAGGGAGGAGACACTGAAGCTTTCTTT.

This clone showed up just a few times. The gene calls are TRBV6-2 or TRBV6-3 and TRBJ2-2, with TRBD1 matching 10 bases. CDR1 is MNHEY, CDR2 SVGEGT, per germline. V gave up 3 bases and J gave up 6 bases; unmatched junction bases: 7. The CDR3 length is 16 residues. DNA of the CDR3: TGTGCCAGCAGTTATTTGACAGGGGGCTTGGCCGGGGAGCTGTTTTTT. It yields the protein CASSYLTGGLAGELFF.

This clone has just a few counts. The chain couples TRBV6-6 to TRBJ1-2, with D perhaps TRBD1 (6 bases). The CDR3 is 13 amino acids. The germline CDR1 and CDR2 sequences are MNHNY and SVGAGI (reference sequence). Trimming pared 8 bases from V and 10 bases from J, leaving 20 bases between. The CDR3 bases are TGTGCCAGCTCTGAAAAGGGGGTGGGGGACTACACCTTC. This codes for CASSEKGVGDYTF.

The chain couples TRBV5-1 to TRBJ1-1; D is possibly TRBD1 (6 bases). Trimming pared 1 base from V and 0 bases from J, leaving 13 bases between. The CDR3 covers 16 residues. CDR1 is SGHRS, CDR2 YFSETQ, per germline. CDR3 loop: CASSLQGSYMNTEAFF. CDR3 sequence (DNA): TGCGCCAGCAGCTTGCAGGGGTCCTACATGAACACTGAAGCTTTCTTT.

This chain joins TRBV6-5 and TRBJ2-1, with TRBD2 as a possible D gene (6 bases). The V end was cut by 0 bases, the J end by 8 bases, with 14 bases between. Germline lookup yields CDR1 MNHEY and CDR2 SVGAGI. The CDR3 loop spans 15 amino acids. Written as DNA, the CDR3 is TGTGCCAGCAGTTACTCGGCGGGACGCTTCGATGAGCAGTTCTTC. Protein sequence: CASSYSAGRFDEQFF.

This rearrangement joins TRBV11-3 to TRBJ1-1; tentative D call: TRBD1 (5 bases). CDR3 length: 14 amino acids. Trimming took 1 base from V and 0 from J, leaving 6 bases between them. Germline V lookup: CDR1 SGHNT, CDR2 YENEEA. The chain's CDR3 is CASSLAGVNTEAFF. The CDR3 coding sequence is TGTGCCAGCAGCTTAGCGGGGGTGAACACTGAAGCTTTCTTT.

There are a few counts of this clone. V gene TRBV12-3 or TRBV12-4 combines with J gene TRBJ1-2; D may be TRBD1 (6 bases). Deletions cut 6 bases from V and 6 bases from J, with 11 bases between. CDR3 size: 12 residues. The chain's CDR3 is CASSTGYNGYTF. Here the CDR3 DNA reads TGTGCCAGCAGCACAGGGTACAATGGCTACACCTTC.

The chain couples TRBV2 to TRBJ1-3; 9 nucleotides agree with TRBD1. Per germline, CDR1 SNHLY and CDR2 FYNNEI. This CDR3 has 14 amino acids. Losses at the gene ends were 4 bases for V and 3 bases for J; bases not matched to a gene: 1. The CDR3 sequence: CASSGQGGGNTIYF. CDR3 coding DNA: TGTGCCAGCAGTGGACAGGGGGGTGGAAACACCATATATTTT.

The genes are TRBV27 and TRBJ2-7; 9 bases map to TRBD2. CDR1 is MNHEY and CDR2 is SMNVEV in the germline V gene (reference sequence). V shed 5 bases, J shed 4 bases, and the junction held 6 bases outside the gene matches. This CDR3 has 14 amino acids. CDR3 DNA: TGTGCCAGCAGTCTTACTAGCGGGTTTTACGAGCAGTACTTC. This gives the protein CASSLTSGFYEQYF.

The CDR3 loop reads CASPRVVNYGYTF. In DNA, the CDR3 is TGTGCCAGCCCCCGGGTAGTGAACTATGGCTACACCTTC. V is TRBV2 and J is TRBJ1-2, with D unclear. V lost 8 bases to trimming and J lost 2 bases, with 12 bases between them. The CDR3 spans 13 residues. Germline loops: CDR1 SNHLY, CDR2 FYNNEI.

The gene calls are TRBV28 and TRBJ2-7; D unclear. Trimming removed 5 bases from V and 5 bases from J, with 10 bases in between. Germline CDR1 MDHEN, CDR2 SYDVKM. The CDR3 totals 12 residues. Here the CDR3 DNA reads TGTGCCAGCAGTATTCGGCGGAACGAGCAGTACTTC. Protein: CASSIRRNEQYF.

The chain uses TRBV28 and TRBJ2-2; the match to TRBD2 covers 8 bases. V was clipped by 4 bases and J by 4 bases; unmatched bases: 17. CDR1 is MDHEN and CDR2 is SYDVKM in the germline V gene. This CDR3 contains 19 residues. CDR3 residues: CASSSYSFSGKLGTGELFF. CDR3 sequence (DNA): TGTGCCAGCAGTTCCTATTCGTTTAGCGGGAAGTTAGGCACCGGGGAGCTGTTTTTT.

This chain connects TRBV5-4 to TRBJ2-2, with TRBD2 matching over 12 bases. The CDR3 loop spans 16 amino acids. The V and J ends lost 3 bases and 4 bases, in that order; junction bases with no gene match: 4. The germline V gene has CDR1 SGHNT and CDR2 YYREEE (reference sequence). CDR3 nucleotides: TGTGCCAGCAGCTCAGGGACTAGCGGGCGCACCGGGGAGCTGTTTTTT. Translating gives CASSSGTSGRTGELFF.

The chain employs TRBV27 and TRBJ2-7, with TRBD1 matching 8 bases. Germline loops: CDR1 MNHEY, CDR2 SMNVEV (reference sequence). The CDR3 is 15 residues long. Trimming at V came to 0 bases and at J to 1 base, leaving 2 bases not matched to a gene. CDR3 in DNA: TGTGCCAGCAGTTTATCCGGGACAGGTTCCTACGAGCAGTACTTC. Translating gives CASSLSGTGSYEQYF.

The chain carries TRBV30 and TRBJ1-5; the D is unclear. Between the trimmed V and J ends, which lost 1 base and 7 bases, there was a span of 11 bases. Germline V gene data show CDR1 as GTSNPN and CDR2 as SVGIG (reference sequence). This CDR3 has 13 amino acids. The CDR3 loop is CAWSGSGWQPQHF. CDR3 DNA: TGTGCCTGGAGTGGCTCGGGGTGGCAGCCCCAGCATTTT.

This clone was counted between two and nine times. The chain carries TRBV5-1 and TRBJ1-1, with 7 nucleotides matching TRBD1. The CDR3 is made up of 17 amino acids. The germline CDR1 and CDR2 sequences are SGHRS and YFSETQ. Losses at the gene ends were 0 bases for V and 1 base for J; bases not matched to a gene: 9. CDR3: CASSLALWDRQNTEAFF. The DNA of the CDR3 is TGCGCCAGCAGCTTGGCCCTATGGGACAGACAGAACACTGAAGCTTTCTTT.

This clone was recorded at least ten times. At one end, the junction sequence differs from germline, possibly due to a read error. The gene calls are TRBV4-1 and TRBJ2-2, with 13 bases lining up with TRBD2. There are 16 residues in the CDR3. Germline loops: CDR1 MGHRA, CDR2 YSYEKL. In DNA form, the CDR3 reads TGCGCCAGCAGACAAGGACTAGCGGGAGCTAACGGGGAGCTGTTTTTT. Protein sequence: CASRQGLAGANGELFF.

This clone came up once. V usage is TRBV7-2 and J usage is TRBJ2-7, with TRBD1 matching 7 bases. The CDR3 loop spans 15 amino acids. The junction had 5 bases not matched to a gene; V was cut back by 2 bases and J by 1 base. Germline assignment: CDR1 SGHTA and CDR2 FQGNSA. The CDR3 sequence is CASSLSGGYSYEQYF. DNA for the CDR3: TGTGCCAGCAGCTTATCAGGGGGTTATTCCTACGAGCAGTACTTC. Full variable domain (remainder filled in from reference TRBV7-2 and TRBJ2-7): GAGVSQSPSNKVTEKGKDVELRCDPISGHTALYWYRQSLGQGLEFLIYFQGNSAPDKSGLPSDRFSAERTGGSVSTLTIQRTQQEDSAVYLCASSLSGGYSYEQYFGPGTRLTVT.

The chain employs TRBV5-1 and TRBJ1-2; 8 bases align to TRBD1. The CDR3 runs 17 residues. Germline lookup yields CDR1 SGHRS and CDR2 YFSETQ. Trimming at V came to 4 bases and at J to 2 bases, leaving 13 bases not matched to a gene. The CDR3 loop reads CASSPARDRFENYGYTF. The CDR3 region has the DNA TGCGCCAGCAGCCCCGCCCGGGACAGGTTCGAGAACTATGGCTACACCTTC.

This clone was detected many times. Other DNA sequences in the sample encode the same CDR3. This chain links TRBV19 with TRBJ2-2; 7 bases fit TRBD1. This CDR3 has 16 amino acids. With V trimmed by 1 base and J by 2 bases, 4 bases remained unmatched. Germline V gene data show CDR1 as LNHDA and CDR2 as SQIVND (reference sequence). The CDR3 DNA sequence: TGTGCCAGTAGTATAGCCGGGACAGCCAACACCGGGGAGCTGTTTTTT. This sequence encodes CASSIAGTANTGELFF.

The J gene is TRBJ2-2, the V gene TRBV7-9; 8 nucleotides line up with TRBD1. With V trimmed by 5 bases and J by 7 bases, 9 bases remained unmatched. The CDR3 totals 15 residues. CDR1 is SEHNR, CDR2 FQNEAQ, per germline (reference sequence). The CDR3 DNA reads TGTGCCAGCAGCACGTGGACAGGGCGGAACGGGGAGCTGTTTTTT. It codes for CASSTWTGRNGELFF.

The chain employs TRBV4-1 and TRBJ2-3; TRBD1 aligns across 7 bases. This CDR3 is 16 amino acids long. J was trimmed by 3 bases and V by 1 base; bases with no gene match: 7. Germline V gene sequence: CDR1 MGHRA, CDR2 YSYEKL. The CDR3 protein is CASSQGDRVSTDTQYF. The CDR3 bases are TGCGCCAGCAGCCAAGGAGACAGGGTTTCGACAGATACGCAGTATTTT.

The gene calls are TRBV5-4 and TRBJ2-3; D gene uncertain. The CDR3 has 15 residues. V lost 1 base and J lost 6, with 15 bases in between. Germline V gene data show CDR1 as SGHNT and CDR2 as YYREEE (reference sequence). The CDR3 DNA reads as TGTGCCAGCAGCTTGTACCCTCAGAGGTTGGATACGCAGTATTTT. It is translated as CASSLYPQRLDTQYF.

CDR3 in amino acids: CASIRGDYSGANVLTF. Written as DNA, the CDR3 is TGTGCCAGCATAAGGGGGGACTACTCTGGGGCCAACGTCCTGACTTTC. The V gene is TRBV28, the J gene TRBJ2-6; tentatively, D is TRBD2 (7 bases). There are 16 residues in the CDR3. The V and J ends lost 7 bases and 0 bases respectively, with 13 bases between them. Germline V gene sequence: CDR1 MDHEN, CDR2 SYDVKM. The variable domain in full, completed from reference TRBV28 and TRBJ2-6, reads DVKVTQSSRYLVKRTGEKVFLECVQDMDHENMFWYRQDPGLGLRLIYFSYDVKMKEKGDIPEGYSVSREKKERFSLILESASTNQTSMYLCASIRGDYSGANVLTFGAGSRLTVL.

The chain combines TRBV5-1 with TRBJ2-5, with a tentative D call TRBD1 (6 bases). The CDR3 is 15 amino acids. The germline CDR1 and CDR2 sequences are SGHRS and YFSETQ. Trimming cost V 4 bases and J 3 bases, with 16 bases left between them. The CDR3 reads CASSPTGTREETQYF. Here the CDR3 DNA reads TGCGCCAGCAGCCCAACCGGGACAAGAGAAGAGACCCAGTACTTC.